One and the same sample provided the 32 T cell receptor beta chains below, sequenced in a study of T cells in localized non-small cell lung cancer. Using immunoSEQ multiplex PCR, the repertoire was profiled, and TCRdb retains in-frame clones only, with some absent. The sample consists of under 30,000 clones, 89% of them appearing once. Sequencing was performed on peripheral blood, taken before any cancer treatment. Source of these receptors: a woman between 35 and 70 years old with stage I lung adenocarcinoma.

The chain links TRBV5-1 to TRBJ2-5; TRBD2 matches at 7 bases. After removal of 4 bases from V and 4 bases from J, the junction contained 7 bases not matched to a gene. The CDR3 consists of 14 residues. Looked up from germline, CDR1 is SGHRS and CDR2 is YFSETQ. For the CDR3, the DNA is TGCGCCAGCAGCACACTAGCGCGAGGAGAGACCCAGTACTTC. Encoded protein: CASSTLARGETQYF.

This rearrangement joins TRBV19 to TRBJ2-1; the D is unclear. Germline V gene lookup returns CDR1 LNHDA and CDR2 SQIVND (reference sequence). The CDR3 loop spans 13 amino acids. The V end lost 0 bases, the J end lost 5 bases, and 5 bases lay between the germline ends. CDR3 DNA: TGTGCCAGTAGTATAGATTACAACAATGAGCAGTTCTTC. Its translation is CASSIDYNNEQFF. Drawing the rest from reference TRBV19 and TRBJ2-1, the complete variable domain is DGGITQSPKYLFRKEGQNVTLSCEQNLNHDAMYWYRQDPGQGLRLIYYSQIVNDFQKGDIAEGYSVSREKKESFPLTVTSAQKNPTAFYLCASSIDYNNEQFFGPGTRLTVL.

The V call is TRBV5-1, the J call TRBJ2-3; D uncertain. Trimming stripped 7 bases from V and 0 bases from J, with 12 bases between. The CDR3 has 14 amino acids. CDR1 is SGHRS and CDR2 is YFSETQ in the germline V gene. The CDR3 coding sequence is TGCGCCAGCTCCGGCGATGCGAGCACAGATACGCAGTATTTT. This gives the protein CASSGDASTDTQYF.

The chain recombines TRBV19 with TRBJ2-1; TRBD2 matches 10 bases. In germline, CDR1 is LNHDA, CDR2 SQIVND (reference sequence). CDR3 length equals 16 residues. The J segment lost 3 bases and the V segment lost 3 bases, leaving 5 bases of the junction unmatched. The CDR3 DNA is TGTGCCAGTAGTATTTTTACTAGCGGGGTCTACAATGAGCAGTTCTTC. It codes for CASSIFTSGVYNEQFF.

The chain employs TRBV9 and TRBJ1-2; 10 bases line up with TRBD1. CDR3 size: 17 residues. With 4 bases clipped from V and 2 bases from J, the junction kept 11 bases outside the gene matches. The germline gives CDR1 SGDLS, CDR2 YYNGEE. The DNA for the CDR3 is TGTGCCAGCAGCTCAACGCGAGGGGGACAGGGGAACTATGGCTACACCTTC. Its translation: CASSSTRGGQGNYGYTF.

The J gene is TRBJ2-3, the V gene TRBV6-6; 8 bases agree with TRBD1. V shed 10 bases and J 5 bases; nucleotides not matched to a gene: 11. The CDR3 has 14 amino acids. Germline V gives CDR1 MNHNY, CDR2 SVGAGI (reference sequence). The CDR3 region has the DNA TGTGCCATATCCGGACAGGGCGGAATAGATACGCAGTATTTT. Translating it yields CAISGQGGIDTQYF.

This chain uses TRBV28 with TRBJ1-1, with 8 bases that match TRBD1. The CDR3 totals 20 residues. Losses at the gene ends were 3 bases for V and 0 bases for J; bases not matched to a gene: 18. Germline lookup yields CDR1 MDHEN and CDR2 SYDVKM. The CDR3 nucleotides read TGTGCCAGCAGTTTTAGTCAGGGGGCGATATCCCGAGTCCTGAACACTGAAGCTTTCTTT. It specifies CASSFSQGAISRVLNTEAFF.

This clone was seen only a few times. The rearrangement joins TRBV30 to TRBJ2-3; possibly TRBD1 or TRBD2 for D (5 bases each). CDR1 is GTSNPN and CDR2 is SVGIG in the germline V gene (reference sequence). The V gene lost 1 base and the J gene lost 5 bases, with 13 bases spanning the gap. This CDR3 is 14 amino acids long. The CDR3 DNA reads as TGTGCCTGGAGTGGACTACTCCAGGGAGATACGCAGTATTTT. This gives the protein CAWSGLLQGDTQYF.

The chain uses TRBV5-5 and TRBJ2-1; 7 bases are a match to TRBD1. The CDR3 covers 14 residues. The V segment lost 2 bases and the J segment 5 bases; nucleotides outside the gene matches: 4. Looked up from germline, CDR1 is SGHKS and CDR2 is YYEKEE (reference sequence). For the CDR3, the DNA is TGTGCCAGCAGCTTTGGGACAGCCAACAATGAGCAGTTCTTC. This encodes CASSFGTANNEQFF.

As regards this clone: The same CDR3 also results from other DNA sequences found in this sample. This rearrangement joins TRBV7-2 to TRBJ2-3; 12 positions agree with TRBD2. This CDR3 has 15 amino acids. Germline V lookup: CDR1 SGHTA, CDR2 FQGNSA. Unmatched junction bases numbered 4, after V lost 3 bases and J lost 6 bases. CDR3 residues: CASSLSSGGADTQYF. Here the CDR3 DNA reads TGTGCCAGCAGCTTGTCTAGCGGGGGGGCGGATACGCAGTATTTT.

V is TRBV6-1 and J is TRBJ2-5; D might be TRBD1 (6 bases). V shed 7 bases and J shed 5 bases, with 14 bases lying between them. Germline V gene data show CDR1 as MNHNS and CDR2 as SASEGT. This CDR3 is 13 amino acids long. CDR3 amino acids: CASTFTGRETQYF. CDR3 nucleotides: TGTGCCAGCACCTTTACAGGGCGCGAGACCCAGTACTTC.

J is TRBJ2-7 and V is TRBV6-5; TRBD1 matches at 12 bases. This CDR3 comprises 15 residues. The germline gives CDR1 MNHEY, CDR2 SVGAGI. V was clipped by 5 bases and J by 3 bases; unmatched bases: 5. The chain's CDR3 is CASSAGTGGSYEQYF. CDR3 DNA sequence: TGTGCCAGCAGTGCAGGGACAGGGGGCAGCTACGAGCAGTACTTC.

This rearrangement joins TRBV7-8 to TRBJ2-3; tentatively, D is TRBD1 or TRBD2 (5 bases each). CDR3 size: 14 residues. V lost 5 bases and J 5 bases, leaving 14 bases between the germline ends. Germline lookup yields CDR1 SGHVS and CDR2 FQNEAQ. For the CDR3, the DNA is TGTGCCAGCAGCCCCGGGACCGCCGGAGATACGCAGTATTTT. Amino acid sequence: CASSPGTAGDTQYF.

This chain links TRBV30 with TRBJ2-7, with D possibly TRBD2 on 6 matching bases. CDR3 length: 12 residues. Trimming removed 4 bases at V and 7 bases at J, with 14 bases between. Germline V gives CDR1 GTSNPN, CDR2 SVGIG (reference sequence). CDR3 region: CAWNPGGREQYF. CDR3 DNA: TGTGCCTGGAACCCCGGAGGGCGGGAGCAGTACTTC. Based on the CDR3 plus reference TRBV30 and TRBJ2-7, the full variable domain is SQTIHQWPATLVQPVGSPLSLECTVEGTSNPNLYWYRQAAGRGLQLLFYSVGIGQISSEVPQNLSASRPQDRQFILSSKKLLLSDSGFYLCAWNPGGREQYFGPGTRLTVT.

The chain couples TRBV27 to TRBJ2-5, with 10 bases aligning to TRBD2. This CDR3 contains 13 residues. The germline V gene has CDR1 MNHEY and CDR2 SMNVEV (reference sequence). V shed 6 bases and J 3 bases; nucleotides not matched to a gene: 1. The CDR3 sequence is CASRLAGEETQYF. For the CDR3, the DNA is TGTGCCAGCAGGCTAGCGGGAGAAGAGACCCAGTACTTC.

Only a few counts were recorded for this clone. Written as DNA, the CDR3 is TGTGCCAGCAGCGGTGTACAGGCCATGACTTATGAGCAGTTCTTC. The encoded protein is CASSGVQAMTYEQFF. The rearrangement uses TRBV13 and TRBJ2-1, with D possibly TRBD1 on 5 matching bases. Deletions cut 5 bases from V and 8 bases from J, with 19 bases between. The CDR3 has 15 residues. CDR1 is PRHDT and CDR2 is FYEKMQ in the germline V gene (reference sequence).

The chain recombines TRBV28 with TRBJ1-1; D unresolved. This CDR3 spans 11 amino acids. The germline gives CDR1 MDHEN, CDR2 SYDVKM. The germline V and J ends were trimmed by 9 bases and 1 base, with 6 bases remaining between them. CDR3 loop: CASYGNTEAFF. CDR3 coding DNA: TGTGCCAGTTATGGGAACACTGAAGCTTTCTTT.

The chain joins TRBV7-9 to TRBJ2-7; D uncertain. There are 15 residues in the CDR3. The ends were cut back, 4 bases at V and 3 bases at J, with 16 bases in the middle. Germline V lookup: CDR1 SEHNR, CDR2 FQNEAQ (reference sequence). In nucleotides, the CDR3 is TGTGCCAGCAGCTCCCACACAGCGCTCGTCTACGAGCAGTACTTC. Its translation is CASSSHTALVYEQYF.

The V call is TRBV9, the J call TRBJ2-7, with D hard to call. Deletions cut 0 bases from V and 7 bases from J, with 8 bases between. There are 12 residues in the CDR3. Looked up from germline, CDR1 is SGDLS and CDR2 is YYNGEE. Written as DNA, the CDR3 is TGTGCCAGCAGCGTAGAATTGGGGGAGCAGTACTTC. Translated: CASSVELGEQYF.

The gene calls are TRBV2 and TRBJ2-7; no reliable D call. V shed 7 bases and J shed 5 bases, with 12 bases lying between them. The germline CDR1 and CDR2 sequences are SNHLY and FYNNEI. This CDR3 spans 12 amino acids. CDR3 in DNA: TGTGCCAGCATCCGGACCGGCGACGAGCAGTACTTC. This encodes CASIRTGDEQYF.

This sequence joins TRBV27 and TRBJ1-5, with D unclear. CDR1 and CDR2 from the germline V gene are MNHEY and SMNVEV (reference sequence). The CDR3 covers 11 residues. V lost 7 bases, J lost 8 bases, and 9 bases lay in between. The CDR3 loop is CASIRGEPQHF. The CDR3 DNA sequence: TGTGCCAGCATCCGTGGGGAGCCCCAGCATTTT.

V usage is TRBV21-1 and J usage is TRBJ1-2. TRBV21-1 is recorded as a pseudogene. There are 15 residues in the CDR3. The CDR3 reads CASSKPGRLNYGYTF. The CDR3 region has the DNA TGTGCCAGCAGCAAACCGGGACGACTGAACTATGGCTACACCTTC.

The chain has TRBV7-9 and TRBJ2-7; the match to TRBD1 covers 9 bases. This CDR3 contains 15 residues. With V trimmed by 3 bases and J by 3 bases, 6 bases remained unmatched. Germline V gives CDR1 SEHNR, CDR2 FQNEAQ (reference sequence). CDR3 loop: CASSFLTGGDYEQYF. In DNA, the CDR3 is TGTGCCAGCAGCTTCTTGACAGGGGGAGACTACGAGCAGTACTTC. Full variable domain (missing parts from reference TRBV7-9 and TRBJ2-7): DTGVSQNPRHKITKRGQNVTFRCDPISEHNRLYWYRQTLGQGPEFLTYFQNEAQLEKSRLLSDRFSAERPKGSFSTLEIQRTEQGDSAMYLCASSFLTGGDYEQYFGPGTRLTVT.

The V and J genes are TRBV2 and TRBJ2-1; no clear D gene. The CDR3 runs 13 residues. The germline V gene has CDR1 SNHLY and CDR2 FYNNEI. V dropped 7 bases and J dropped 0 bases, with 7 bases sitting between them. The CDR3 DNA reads TGTGCCAGCAATGTCGGCTCCTACAATGAGCAGTTCTTC. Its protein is CASNVGSYNEQFF.

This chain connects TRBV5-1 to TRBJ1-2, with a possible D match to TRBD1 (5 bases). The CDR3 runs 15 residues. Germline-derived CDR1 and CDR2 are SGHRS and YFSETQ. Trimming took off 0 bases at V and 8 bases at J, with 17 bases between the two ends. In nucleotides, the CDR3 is TGCGCCAGCAGCTTGGAGGCGGACACCGCTCTGGGCTACACCTTC. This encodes CASSLEADTALGYTF.

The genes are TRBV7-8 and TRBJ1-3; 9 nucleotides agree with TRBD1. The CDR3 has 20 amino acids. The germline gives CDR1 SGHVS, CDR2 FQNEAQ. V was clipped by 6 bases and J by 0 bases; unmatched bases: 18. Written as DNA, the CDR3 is TGTGCCAGCAGAGCATCCCCTCGGGGACAGGGACCACTCTCTGGAAACACCATATATTTT. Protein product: CASRASPRGQGPLSGNTIYF.

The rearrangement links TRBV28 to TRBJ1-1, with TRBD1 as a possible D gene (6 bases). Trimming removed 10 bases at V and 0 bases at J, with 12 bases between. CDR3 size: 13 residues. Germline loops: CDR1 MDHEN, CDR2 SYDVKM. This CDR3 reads CATEGHLNTEAFF. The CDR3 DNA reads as TGTGCCACCGAGGGACATTTGAACACTGAAGCTTTCTTT.

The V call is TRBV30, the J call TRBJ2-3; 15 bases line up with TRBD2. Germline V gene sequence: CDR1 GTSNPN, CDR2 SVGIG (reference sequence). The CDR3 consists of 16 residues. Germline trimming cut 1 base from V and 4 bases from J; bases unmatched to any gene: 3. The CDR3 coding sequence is TGTGCCTGGAGTGCAGGACTAGCGGGGGGGCCAGATACGCAGTATTTT. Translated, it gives CAWSAGLAGGPDTQYF.

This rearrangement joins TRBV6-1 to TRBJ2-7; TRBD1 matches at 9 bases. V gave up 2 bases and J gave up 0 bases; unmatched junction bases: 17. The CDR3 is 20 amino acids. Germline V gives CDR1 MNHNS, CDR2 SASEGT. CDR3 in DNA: TGTGCCAGCAGTGAACATCTATTGGGACAGGGAATTCCGAACTCCTACGAGCAGTACTTC. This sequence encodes CASSEHLLGQGIPNSYEQYF.

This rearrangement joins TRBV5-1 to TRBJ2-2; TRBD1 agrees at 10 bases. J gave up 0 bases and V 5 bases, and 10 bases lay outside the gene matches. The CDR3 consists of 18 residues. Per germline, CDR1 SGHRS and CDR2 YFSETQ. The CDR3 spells CASSPRDRGGTNTGELFF. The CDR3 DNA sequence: TGCGCCAGCAGTCCACGGGACAGGGGTGGGACGAACACCGGGGAGCTGTTTTTT.

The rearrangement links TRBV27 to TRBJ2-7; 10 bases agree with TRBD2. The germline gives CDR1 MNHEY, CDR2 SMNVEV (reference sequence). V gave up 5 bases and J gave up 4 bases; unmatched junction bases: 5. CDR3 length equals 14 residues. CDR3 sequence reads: CASSVLAGEYEQYF. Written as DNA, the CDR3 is TGTGCCAGCAGTGTTCTAGCGGGAGAATACGAGCAGTACTTC.

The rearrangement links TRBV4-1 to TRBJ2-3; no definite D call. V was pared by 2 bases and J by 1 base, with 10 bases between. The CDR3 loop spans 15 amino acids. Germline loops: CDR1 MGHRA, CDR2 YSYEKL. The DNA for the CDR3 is TGCGCCAGCAGCCAACACAGTTCGGGCACAGATACGCAGTATTTT. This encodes CASSQHSSGTDTQYF.